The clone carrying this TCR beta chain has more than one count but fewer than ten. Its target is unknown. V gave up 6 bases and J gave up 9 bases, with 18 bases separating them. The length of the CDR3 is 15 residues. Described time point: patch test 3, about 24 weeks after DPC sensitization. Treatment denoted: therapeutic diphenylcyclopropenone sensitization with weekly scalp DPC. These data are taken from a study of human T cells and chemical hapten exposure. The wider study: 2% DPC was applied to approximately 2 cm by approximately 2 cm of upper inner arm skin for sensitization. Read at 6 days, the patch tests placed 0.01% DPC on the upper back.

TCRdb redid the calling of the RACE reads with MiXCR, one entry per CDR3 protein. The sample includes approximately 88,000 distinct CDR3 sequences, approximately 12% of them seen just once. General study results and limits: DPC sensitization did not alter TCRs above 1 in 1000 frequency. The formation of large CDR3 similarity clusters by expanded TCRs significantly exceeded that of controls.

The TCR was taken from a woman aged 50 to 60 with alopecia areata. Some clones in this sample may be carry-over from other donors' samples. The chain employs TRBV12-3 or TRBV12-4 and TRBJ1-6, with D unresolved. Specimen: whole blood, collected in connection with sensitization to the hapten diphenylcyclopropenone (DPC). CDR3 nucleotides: TGTGCCAGCAGCACCCCCAGTCGAGCCGGTTCACCCCTCCACTTT. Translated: CASSTPSRAGSPLHF.